These 14 T cell receptor beta chains came from one sample sequenced in a study of glioma-infiltrating T cells after dendritic cell vaccination. Method: immunoSEQ multiplex PCR; TCRdb's copy keeps in-frame clones and lacks some. The data contain about 65,000 clones, 86% of them seen just once; the ten biggest clones take up more than 9%. Time point given: after dendritic cell vaccination, including at tumor progression/relapse. Sequenced here: blood, sampled after dendritic cell vaccination. The receptors derive from a human donor with glioblastoma.

This chain links TRBV5-1 with TRBJ1-2, with 7 bases identical to TRBD1. V dropped 1 base and J dropped 6; count of bases not matched to a gene: 6. This CDR3 has 14 residues. Germline V gene sequence: CDR1 SGHRS, CDR2 YFSETQ. The CDR3 loop is CASSLWRGRDGYTF. CDR3 DNA: TGCGCCAGCAGCTTGTGGAGGGGGCGCGATGGCTACACCTTC.

V gene TRBV6-5 combines with J gene TRBJ1-1; 9 nucleotides match TRBD1. The V gene end was trimmed by 9 bases and the J gene end by 3 bases; junction bases not matched to a gene: 8. The CDR3 is 14 amino acids. Per the germline V gene, CDR1 is MNHEY and CDR2 is SVGAGI. CDR3 bases: TGTGCCAGTGGGACAGGGTCCTACCACACTGAAGCTTTCTTT. It encodes CASGTGSYHTEAFF.

The V and J genes are TRBV5-1 and TRBJ1-1; 8 positions agree with TRBD1. This CDR3 contains 16 residues. CDR1 SGHRS and CDR2 YFSETQ come from the germline V gene. V was clipped by 4 bases and J by 4 bases; unmatched bases: 12. The CDR3 region is CASSTDLRGRGTEAFF. Here the CDR3 DNA reads TGCGCCAGCAGCACAGACCTCAGGGGGCGCGGCACTGAAGCTTTCTTT.

The chain employs TRBV5-4 and TRBJ2-2; 7 bases agree with TRBD1. This CDR3 has 16 residues. After removal of 3 bases from V and 6 bases from J, the junction contained 11 bases not matched to a gene. Germline lookup yields CDR1 SGHNT and CDR2 YYREEE (reference sequence). CDR3 DNA: TGTGCCAGCAGCTCTTACAGGGGAATAGGCGCCGGGGAGCTGTTTTTT. Its protein is CASSSYRGIGAGELFF.

V is TRBV19 and J is TRBJ1-1; TRBD1 matches at 9 bases. Germline values: CDR1 LNHDA, CDR2 SQIVND (reference sequence). This CDR3 comprises 16 residues. V shed 3 bases and J 1 base; nucleotides not matched to a gene: 6. CDR3 region: CASSIGTGFKNTEAFF. DNA of the CDR3: TGTGCCAGTAGTATCGGGACAGGGTTTAAGAACACTGAAGCTTTCTTT.

This clone was recorded only once. This rearrangement joins TRBV6-1 to TRBJ1-1; a possible D gene is TRBD1 (5 bases). The V end lost 8 bases, the J end lost 6 bases, and 13 bases lay between the germline ends. CDR1 is MNHNS, CDR2 SASEGT, per germline. CDR3 length equals 12 residues. The CDR3 coding sequence is TGTGCCAGCTCTCAGGGTTTTGCTGAAGCTTTCTTT. Translating gives CASSQGFAEAFF.

The rearrangement uses TRBV11-3 and TRBJ1-6; 7 positions agree with TRBD1. Germline V gives CDR1 SGHNT, CDR2 YENEEA. With 1 base clipped from V and 6 bases from J, the junction kept 6 bases outside the gene matches. The CDR3 sequence is 16 residues long. The CDR3 DNA sequence: TGTGCCAGCAGCTTAGTTGGGACAGTCCGTAATTCACCCCTCCACTTT. It specifies CASSLVGTVRNSPLHF.

V and J are TRBV5-6 and TRBJ1-4, with a tentative D call TRBD1 (5 bases). Per the germline V gene, CDR1 is SGHDT and CDR2 is YYEEEE. The CDR3 loop spans 15 amino acids. Trimming cost V 3 bases and J 3 bases, with 12 bases left between them. The DNA for the CDR3 is TGTGCCAGCAGCTCCTTTGGAGGGGCTAATGAAAAACTGTTTTTT. Protein: CASSSFGGANEKLFF.

This sequence joins TRBV2 and TRBJ2-5, with TRBD2 as a possible D gene (5 bases). The V gene lost 10 bases and the J gene lost 3 bases, with 15 bases spanning the gap. This CDR3 has 13 residues. Germline-derived CDR1 and CDR2 are SNHLY and FYNNEI. In DNA, the CDR3 is TGTGCCACCCGAGGAGGTACTAAAGAGACCCAGTACTTC. This gives the protein CATRGGTKETQYF. The full variable domain, in which reference TRBV2 and TRBJ2-5 provide the parts outside the CDR3, is EPEVTQTPSHQVTQMGQEVILRCVPISNHLYFYWYRQILGQKVEFLVSFYNNEISEKSEIFDDQFSVERPDGSNFTLKIRSTKLEDSAMYFCATRGGTKETQYFGPGTRLLVL.

The genes are TRBV5-4 and TRBJ2-7, with D tentatively TRBD2 (7 bases). CDR1 is SGHNT and CDR2 is YYREEE in the germline V gene (reference sequence). Deletions cut 2 bases from V and 3 bases from J, with 27 bases between. The CDR3 totals 19 residues. CDR3 amino acids: CASSLGGLADPWGYYEQYF. The CDR3 coding sequence is TGTGCCAGCAGCTTAGGGGGGCTAGCGGACCCTTGGGGCTACTACGAGCAGTACTTC.

V and J are TRBV18 and TRBJ1-1, with 9 bases lining up with TRBD1. The CDR3 extends over 20 amino acids. V lost 1 base, J lost 4 bases, and 19 bases stayed unmatched. CDR1 and CDR2 from the germline V gene are KGHSH and LQKENI. CDR3 protein: CASSPLSQTRGTGIGTEAFF. In DNA, the CDR3 is TGTGCCAGCTCACCACTAAGTCAGACGAGAGGGACAGGGATCGGCACTGAAGCTTTCTTT.

The rearrangement joins TRBV11-2 to TRBJ2-1, with TRBD2 identical over 13 bases. The CDR3 is 17 amino acids. The germline V gene encodes CDR1 SGHAT and CDR2 FQNNGV. With 0 bases clipped from V and 8 bases from J, the junction kept 7 bases outside the gene matches. The CDR3 nucleotides read TGTGCCAGCAGCTTAGATGGGACTAGCGGGATATTCCATGAGCAGTTCTTC. It encodes CASSLDGTSGIFHEQFF.

The table lists this clone with a few counts. The genes are TRBV18 and TRBJ1-1; D may be TRBD1 (5 bases). CDR1 is KGHSH and CDR2 is LQKENI in the germline V gene. CDR3 length equals 15 residues. The V and J ends lost 2 bases and 4 bases respectively, with 14 bases between them. In DNA, the CDR3 is TGTGCCAGCTCACCAAACCAGGGTTACGGCACTGAAGCTTTCTTT. This sequence encodes CASSPNQGYGTEAFF.

The chain uses TRBV4-3 and TRBJ2-3, with D perhaps matching TRBD2 (6 bases). The CDR3 totals 15 residues. Germline V gives CDR1 LGHNA, CDR2 YSLEER. Trimming shortened V by 4 bases and J by 1 base, and 12 bases separated the two germline ends. The CDR3 DNA follows: TGCGCCAGCAGCCCCGGGGTAGCGGGCACAGATACGCAGTATTTT. Its protein product is CASSPGVAGTDTQYF.